This T cell receptor beta chain comes out of a study of T cell repertoires in cytomegalovirus infection. Overall study context: CMV epitopes, recently identified HLA-C-restricted and well-studied HLA-B-restricted, were used.

Turning to this clonotype: Its specificity is unknown.

The ends were cut back, 0 bases at V and 5 bases at J, with 14 bases in the middle. CDR3 length equals 15 residues. The germline V gene encodes CDR1 SGHKS and CDR2 YYEKEE (reference sequence). TCRdb re-analysed the reads in MiXCR, keeping a single row per CDR3 protein. The table lists 900,000 to 950,000 distinct CDR3 sequences, approximately 31% of them singletons. This TCR was sampled from a human donor in good health (CMV status not recorded). Some clones in this sample may be carry-over from other donors' samples. Sequenced here: cultured CD8+ T cells from PBMCs, sampled from culture after CMV antigen stimulation. This chain joins TRBV5-5 and TRBJ1-1, with D possibly matching TRBD1 (6 bases). CDR3 nucleotides: TGTGCCAGCAGCTTGGTCCCAGGGGTTGTGACTGAAGCTTTCTTT. Its protein product is CASSLVPGVVTEAFF. Based on the CDR3 plus reference TRBV5-5 and TRBJ1-1, the full variable domain is DAGVTQSPTHLIKTRGQQVTLRCSPISGHKSVSWYQQVLGQGPQFIFQYYEKEERGRGNFPDRFSARQFPNYSSELNVNALLLGDSALYLCASSLVPGVVTEAFFGQGTRLTVV.